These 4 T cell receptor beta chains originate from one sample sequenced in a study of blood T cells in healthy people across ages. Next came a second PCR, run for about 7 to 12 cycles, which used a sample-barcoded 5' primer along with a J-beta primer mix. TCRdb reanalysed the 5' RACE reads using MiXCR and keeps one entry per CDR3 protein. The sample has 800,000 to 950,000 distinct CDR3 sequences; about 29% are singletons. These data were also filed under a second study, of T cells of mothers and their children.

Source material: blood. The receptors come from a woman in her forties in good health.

CDR3 sequence reads: CASSVSDSYGYTF. As DNA, the CDR3 is TGTGCCAGCAGCGTATCAGACTCATATGGCTACACCTTC. The chain carries TRBV9 and TRBJ1-2; no reliable D call. V lost 1 base to trimming and J lost 5 bases, with 9 bases between them. CDR1 and CDR2 (germline): SGDLS, YYNGEE. The CDR3 covers 13 residues. Looking up the rest from reference TRBV9 and TRBJ1-2 gives the full variable domain: DSGVTQTPKHLITATGQRVTLRCSPRSGDLSVYWYQQSLDQGLQFLIQYYNGEERAKGNILERFSAQQFPDLHSELNLSSLELGDSALYFCASSVSDSYGYTFGSGTRLTVV.

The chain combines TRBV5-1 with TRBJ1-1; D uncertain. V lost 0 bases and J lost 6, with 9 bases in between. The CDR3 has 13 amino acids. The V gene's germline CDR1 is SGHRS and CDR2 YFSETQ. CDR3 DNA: TGCGCCAGCAGCTTGGGGTTGAAATCTGAAGCTTTCTTT. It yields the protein CASSLGLKSEAFF.

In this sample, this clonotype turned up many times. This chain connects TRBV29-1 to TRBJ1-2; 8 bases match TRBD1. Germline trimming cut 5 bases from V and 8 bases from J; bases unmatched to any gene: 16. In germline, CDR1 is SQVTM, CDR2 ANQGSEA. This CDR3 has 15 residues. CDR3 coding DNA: TGCAGCGTTTGGGGGCCGGGACAGGTCGCGGGAGGCTACACCTTC. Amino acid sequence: CSVWGPGQVAGGYTF.

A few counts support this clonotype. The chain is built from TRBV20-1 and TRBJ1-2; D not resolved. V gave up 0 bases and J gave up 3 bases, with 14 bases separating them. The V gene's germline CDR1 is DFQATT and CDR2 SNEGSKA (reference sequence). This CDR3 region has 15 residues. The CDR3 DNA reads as TGCAGTGCTAGAGATCCTCATGGCAGAGACTATGGCTACACCTTC. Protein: CSARDPHGRDYGYTF.